Listed here are 14 T cell receptor beta chains from one sample, sequenced in a study of T cell changes during pregnancy in multiple sclerosis. The protocol was immunoSEQ multiplex PCR, while the TCRdb copy is restricted to in-frame clones and leaves out a portion. The sample lists 55,000 to 65,000 clones, around 95% occurring once. This specimen was CD4+ T cells from peripheral blood mononuclear cells, taken before pregnancy. These receptors originate from a female donor with multiple sclerosis, enrolled in a pregnancy study.

The sample holds one count of this clone. The genes are TRBV9 and TRBJ2-2; D gene unclear. The CDR3 has 11 residues. Trimming removed 4 bases from V and 9 bases from J, with 7 bases in between. Germline CDR1 is SGDLS and CDR2 is YYNGEE. CDR3 bases: TGTGCCAGCAGCTCCAGGAGGGAGCTGTTTTTT. Translating it yields CASSSRRELFF.

The chain recombines TRBV28 with TRBJ2-7, with 7 bases lining up with TRBD1. Losses at the gene ends were 6 bases for V and 6 bases for J; bases not matched to a gene: 11. Germline V gene sequence: CDR1 MDHEN, CDR2 SYDVKM. This CDR3 comprises 14 residues. The CDR3 region has the DNA TGTGCCAGCAGGAACAGGGGCGGTACGCCCGAGCAGTACTTC. Translation: CASRNRGGTPEQYF.

The chain has TRBV7-9 and TRBJ2-7; 10 bases align to TRBD1. The CDR3 runs to 15 residues. J was trimmed by 4 bases and V by 5 bases; bases with no gene match: 8. Germline V CDR1 and CDR2: SEHNR, FQNEAQ (reference sequence). This CDR3 is CASSLSGTGVYEQYF. The CDR3 DNA is TGTGCCAGCAGCCTATCCGGGACAGGGGTGTACGAGCAGTACTTC.

The V gene is TRBV7-3, the J gene TRBJ2-1; 12 positions match TRBD2. Germline values: CDR1 SGHTA, CDR2 FQGTGA. V lost 5 bases and J lost 8; bases outside the gene matches: 7. This CDR3 comprises 15 residues. The CDR3 DNA is TGTGCCAGCAGCGACGGACTAGCGGGACTACATGAGCAGTTCTTC. It translates to CASSDGLAGLHEQFF.

This chain connects TRBV9 to TRBJ2-3, with TRBD2 identical over 11 bases. CDR1 is SGDLS, CDR2 YYNGEE, per germline. The CDR3 is made up of 16 amino acids. J gave up 0 bases and V 0 bases, and 0 bases lay outside the gene matches. The CDR3 coding sequence is TGTGCCAGCAGCGTAGGGACTAGCGGGAGCACAGATACGCAGTATTTT. Residues: CASSVGTSGSTDTQYF.

V and J are TRBV4-3 and TRBJ2-2; D may be TRBD1 (7 bases). Deletions cut 1 base from V and 5 bases from J, with 14 bases between. Germline V lookup: CDR1 LGHNA, CDR2 YSLEER. The CDR3 is made up of 16 amino acids. In DNA form, the CDR3 reads TGCGCCAGCAGCCAAGGTTCCAGGGGGGCTACCGGGGAGCTGTTTTTT. It specifies CASSQGSRGATGELFF.

The V call is TRBV19, the J call TRBJ2-7; D call uncertain. Germline V gene sequence: CDR1 LNHDA, CDR2 SQIVND (reference sequence). The CDR3 has 12 residues. Trimming cost V 3 bases and J 3 bases, with 6 bases left between them. The CDR3 DNA reads TGTGCCAGTAGTATGATCGGCTACGAGCAGTACTTC. Translating it yields CASSMIGYEQYF.

This chain uses TRBV4-3 with TRBJ1-1, with 7 bases lining up with TRBD1. Germline V gene lookup returns CDR1 LGHNA and CDR2 YSLEER. Trimming at V came to 0 bases and at J to 10 bases, leaving 14 bases not matched to a gene. The CDR3 loop spans 16 amino acids. CDR3: CASSQDLIQGEVGAFF. The CDR3 coding sequence is TGCGCCAGCAGCCAAGATCTTATTCAGGGGGAGGTTGGAGCTTTCTTT.

CDR3 DNA sequence: TGTGCCAGCAGTGGGGACAGTGCGGGAGGCTATGGCTACACCTTC. Its translation: CASSGDSAGGYGYTF. The chain recombines TRBV2 with TRBJ1-2, with TRBD1 identical over 7 bases. The junction had 9 bases not matched to a gene; V was cut back by 4 bases and J by 4 bases. The germline gives CDR1 SNHLY, CDR2 FYNNEI. The CDR3 has 15 residues. The entire variable domain, with the rest obtained from reference TRBV2 and TRBJ1-2, is as follows: EPEVTQTPSHQVTQMGQEVILRCVPISNHLYFYWYRQILGQKVEFLVSFYNNEISEKSEIFDDQFSVERPDGSNFTLKIRSTKLEDSAMYFCASSGDSAGGYGYTFGSGTRLTVV.

V usage is TRBV29-1 and J usage is TRBJ1-3; 10 nucleotides match TRBD1. Germline V gene lookup returns CDR1 SQVTM and CDR2 ANQGSEA. V shed 4 bases and J 2 bases; nucleotides not matched to a gene: 5. The CDR3 consists of 15 residues. The CDR3 DNA is TGCAGCGTTGCTACCGACAGGGGGCCTGGAAACACCATATATTTT. As protein: CSVATDRGPGNTIYF. The full variable domain, in which reference TRBV29-1 and TRBJ1-3 provide the parts outside the CDR3, is SAVISQKPSRDICQRGTSLTIQCQVDSQVTMMFWYRQQPGQSLTLIATANQGSEATYESGFVIDKFPISRPNLTFSTLTVSNMSPEDSSIYLCSVATDRGPGNTIYFGEGSWLTVV.

This rearrangement joins TRBV5-6 to TRBJ2-7, with 7 positions matching TRBD2. The germline gives CDR1 SGHDT, CDR2 YYEEEE. Unmatched junction bases numbered 7, after V lost 4 bases and J lost 0 bases. The CDR3 totals 15 residues. The CDR3 loop reads CASSRREVSSYEQYF. Written as DNA, the CDR3 is TGTGCCAGCAGCCGTCGGGAGGTTAGCTCCTACGAGCAGTACTTC.

The V and J genes are TRBV5-4 and TRBJ1-1, with D possibly TRBD1 on 6 matching bases. The CDR3 contains 16 residues. Germline CDR1 SGHNT, CDR2 YYREEE (reference sequence). With 4 bases removed from V and 4 bases from J, the gap between germline ends came to 20 bases. The CDR3 spells CASSETGFSDGTEAFF. In nucleotides, the CDR3 is TGTGCCAGCAGCGAAACAGGGTTTTCAGACGGCACTGAAGCTTTCTTT.

This sequence joins TRBV6-5 and TRBJ1-2, with D tentatively TRBD1 (5 bases). CDR1 is MNHEY and CDR2 is SVGAGI in the germline V gene. The V and J ends lost 0 bases and 6 bases respectively, with 11 bases between them. The CDR3 is 14 amino acids. The CDR3: CASSYSGLSDGYTF. CDR3 DNA: TGTGCCAGCAGTTACTCGGGACTCTCAGATGGCTACACCTTC.

This chain joins TRBV4-2 and TRBJ2-5; the match to TRBD2 covers 8 bases. CDR1 and CDR2 from the germline V gene are LGHNA and YNFKEQ. The ends lost 4 bases at V and 5 bases at J; junction bases unmatched: 6. This CDR3 comprises 14 residues. The CDR3 nucleotides read TGTGCCAGCAGCCGAACGTCGGGGGGGGAGACCCAGTACTTC. Translating it yields CASSRTSGGETQYF.